The T cell receptor (beta chain) described here comes from a study of cytotoxic CD8 clonotypes in ibrutinib-treated CLL. Study-wide points: Rising at ibrutinib response, clonality subsequently fell back toward baseline at progression.

Assay used: immunoSEQ multiplex PCR; TCRdb lists only in-frame clones, some missing. The table includes approximately 350,000 clones, approximately 67% detected once. A word on this clone: Its antigen remains unidentified.

CDR3 length equals 13 residues. Germline CDR1 LNHNV, CDR2 YYDKDF (reference sequence). Trimming took off 1 base at V and 8 bases at J, with 9 bases between the two ends. V and J are TRBV15 and TRBJ2-1; D is ambiguous. The source of this sequence is a human donor with chronic lymphocytic leukemia. Sequencing used PBMCs, obtained after 36 months of ibrutinib treatment. The CDR3 sequence is CATSRGYGDEQFF. The CDR3 bases are TGTGCCACCAGCAGAGGGTATGGGGATGAGCAGTTCTTC.